Listed here are 24 T cell receptor beta chains from one sample, sequenced in a study of shared clonotypes between healthy human individuals. Profiled with immunoSEQ multiplex PCR; TCRdb holds only in-frame clones, not every one. The table has over a million clones, 60% to 80% seen once. Sequencing was done on a sample of memory CD4+ T cells sorted from blood. Regarding subset: CD45RA-negative fraction. Every receptor here comes from a man in his late teens or twenties in good health.

The chain is built from TRBV5-1 and TRBJ2-3; the D is unclear. Germline V gives CDR1 SGHRS, CDR2 YFSETQ. Between the trimmed V and J ends, which lost 3 bases and 6 bases, there was a span of 17 bases. This CDR3 is built from 15 residues. The CDR3 coding sequence is TGCGCCAGCAGCTCACCAGTCGACTCGAGGGATACGCAGTATTTT. This translates into CASSSPVDSRDTQYF.

The CDR3 loop is CASSPAYNTGELFF. DNA of the CDR3: TGTGCCAGCAGCCCAGCCTATAACACCGGGGAGCTGTTTTTT. This chain joins TRBV5-6 and TRBJ2-2; D unresolved. V lost 4 bases, J lost 2 bases, and 9 bases lay in between. CDR1 and CDR2 (germline): SGHDT, YYEEEE. The CDR3 is made up of 14 amino acids.

The rearrangement links TRBV23-1 to TRBJ1-6; D remains unclear. TRBV23-1 is treated as an ORF (open reading frame) with a function not yet certain. The CDR3 length is 11 residues. Trimming took off 5 bases at V and 7 bases at J, with 3 bases between the two ends. The CDR3 sequence is CASSGNSPLHF. The CDR3, as DNA: TGCGCCAGCAGTGGGAATTCACCCCTCCACTTT.

The rearrangement links TRBV7-2 to TRBJ2-5; D assignment may be TRBD1 or TRBD2 (5 bases each). The CDR3 runs to 15 residues. Germline V gives CDR1 SGHTA, CDR2 FQGNSA. V dropped 2 bases and J dropped 5 bases, with 15 bases sitting between them. The DNA of the CDR3 is TGTGCCAGCAGCTTATCGGGGCAGGCCGTTGAGACCCAGTACTTC. It encodes CASSLSGQAVETQYF.

The J gene is TRBJ2-1, the V gene TRBV11-2; D gene uncertain. Germline CDR1 SGHAT, CDR2 FQNNGV. The CDR3 is made up of 13 amino acids. V lost 5 bases and J 2 bases, leaving 7 bases between the germline ends. CDR3 nucleotide sequence: TGTGCCAGCAGCCCACGCCCCTACAATGAGCAGTTCTTC. Its translation is CASSPRPYNEQFF.

Here the CDR3 DNA reads TGTGCCAGCAGTGCCCCAGGGTTTGCTGATTCTGGGGCCAACGTCCTGACTTTC. It translates to CASSAPGFADSGANVLTF. This rearrangement joins TRBV25-1 to TRBJ2-6, with D tentatively TRBD1 (5 bases). This CDR3 region has 18 residues. Germline assignment: CDR1 MGHDK and CDR2 SYGVNS. V gave up 4 bases and J gave up 1 base, with 17 bases separating them.

The V and J genes are TRBV4-1 and TRBJ2-1; a possible D gene is TRBD1 (5 bases). The CDR3 runs 12 residues. CDR1 and CDR2 (germline): MGHRA, YSYEKL. V gave up 0 bases and J gave up 9 bases, with 6 bases separating them. CDR3 in amino acids: CASSQETGEQFF. CDR3 bases: TGCGCCAGCAGCCAAGAAACAGGTGAGCAGTTCTTC.

The chain carries TRBV19 and TRBJ1-2, with D tentatively TRBD1 (5 bases). The V gene's germline CDR1 is LNHDA and CDR2 SQIVND (reference sequence). The V and J ends lost 5 bases and 8 bases respectively, with 15 bases between them. The CDR3 covers 13 residues. CDR3 residues: CASSGRRGGGYTF. The CDR3 bases are TGTGCCAGTAGTGGGCGAAGGGGCGGCGGCTACACCTTC. Looking up the rest from reference TRBV19 and TRBJ1-2 gives the full variable domain: DGGITQSPKYLFRKEGQNVTLSCEQNLNHDAMYWYRQDPGQGLRLIYYSQIVNDFQKGDIAEGYSVSREKKESFPLTVTSAQKNPTAFYLCASSGRRGGGYTFGSGTRLTVV.

The chain couples TRBV5-3 to TRBJ2-3; D possibly corresponds to TRBD2 (5 bases). TRBV5-3 is treated as an ORF (open reading frame) with a function not yet certain. V was shortened by 8 bases and J by 3 bases, with 19 bases between the two germline ends. This CDR3 has 15 amino acids. CDR3 nucleotides: TGTGCCAGGGTCGACGGTAACAGAGGGACAGATACGCAGTATTTT. Residues: CARVDGNRGTDTQYF.

The chain joins TRBV30 to TRBJ1-5; D is perhaps TRBD1 (6 bases). V was clipped by 2 bases and J by 7 bases, with 18 bases between them. Germline loops: CDR1 GTSNPN, CDR2 SVGIG (reference sequence). The CDR3 contains 15 residues. CDR3 bases: TGTGCCTGGAGTCTCCTGGAACAGGGCTTGCAGCCCCAGCATTTT. Its translation: CAWSLLEQGLQPQHF.

The gene calls are TRBV11-2 and TRBJ2-1, with D perhaps TRBD1 (6 bases). Germline assignment: CDR1 SGHAT and CDR2 FQNNGV. The CDR3 sequence is 13 residues long. Trimming left V 5 bases short and J 10 bases short, with 15 bases between. The CDR3 region is CASSRTDRREQFF. In nucleotides, the CDR3 is TGTGCCAGCAGCCGGACAGATCGACGGGAGCAGTTCTTC.

The chain is built from TRBV7-2 and TRBJ2-3; 13 nucleotides line up with TRBD2. The CDR3 is 17 residues long. Trimming at V came to 3 bases and at J to 3 bases, leaving 6 bases not matched to a gene. Germline CDR1 is SGHTA and CDR2 is FQGNSA. CDR3 amino acids: CASSFRWTSGRTDTQYF. The CDR3 coding sequence is TGTGCCAGCAGCTTCAGGTGGACTAGCGGGAGAACAGATACGCAGTATTTT.

The chain recombines TRBV7-2 with TRBJ2-1, with D possibly being TRBD2 (6 bases). The germline V gene encodes CDR1 SGHTA and CDR2 FQGNSA. This CDR3 comprises 15 residues. The V end lost 1 base, the J end lost 3 bases, and 10 bases lay between the germline ends. The CDR3, as DNA: TGTGCCAGCAGCTTAGGCGTAGCGGACTACAATGAGCAGTTCTTC. Translated: CASSLGVADYNEQFF.

V is TRBV6-1 and J is TRBJ2-1; possible D gene TRBD1, 5 bases. There are 14 residues in the CDR3. V gave up 7 bases and J gave up 9 bases, with 19 bases separating them. Germline V gene lookup returns CDR1 MNHNS and CDR2 SASEGT. This CDR3 reads CASKLGALIGEQFF. CDR3 DNA: TGTGCCAGCAAGCTAGGGGCCCTCATCGGTGAGCAGTTCTTC.

The chain recombines TRBV7-2 with TRBJ2-5, with TRBD2 matching 7 bases. The CDR3 sequence is 13 residues long. The germline V gene has CDR1 SGHTA and CDR2 FQGNSA. J was trimmed by 7 bases and V by 0 bases; bases with no gene match: 2. CDR3 in DNA: TGTGCCAGCAGCTTAGCACCGGGAGGGACCCAGTACTTC. Translated: CASSLAPGGTQYF.

This clone has a single count. The rearrangement joins TRBV6-4 to TRBJ1-5; D gene uncertain. Trimming cost V 5 bases and J 1 base, with 6 bases left between them. The CDR3 covers 13 residues. Germline loops: CDR1 MRHNA, CDR2 SNTAGT. The DNA of the CDR3 is TGTGCCAGCAGTCTCGACAGCAATCAGCCCCAGCATTTT. Protein sequence: CASSLDSNQPQHF.

The chain carries TRBV5-1 and TRBJ2-1; D call uncertain. V lost 0 bases, J lost 6 bases, and 10 bases lay in between. Germline CDR1 SGHRS, CDR2 YFSETQ. The CDR3 is 14 amino acids. The CDR3 protein is CASSLESLVNEQFF. The CDR3 bases are TGCGCCAGCAGCTTGGAGAGCCTCGTCAATGAGCAGTTCTTC. Full variable domain (missing parts from reference TRBV5-1 and TRBJ2-1): KAGVTQTPRYLIKTRGQQVTLSCSPISGHRSVSWYQQTPGQGLQFLFEYFSETQRNKGNFPGRFSGRQFSNSRSEMNVSTLELGDSALYLCASSLESLVNEQFFGPGTRLTVL.

Note on this clone: This may come from a read error, since a much larger clone is one base off. The rearrangement uses TRBV5-5 and TRBJ2-5; 7 nucleotides agree with TRBD1. V gave up 4 bases and J gave up 0 bases; unmatched junction bases: 3. This CDR3 comprises 14 residues. Germline-derived CDR1 and CDR2 are SGHKS and YYEKEE (reference sequence). The CDR3 region is CASSPGTDQETQYF. CDR3 in DNA: TGTGCCAGCAGCCCCGGGACAGACCAAGAGACCCAGTACTTC.

This clone was seen repeatedly, ten times or more. The sample holds other DNA sequences that translate to the same CDR3. The chain recombines TRBV5-1 with TRBJ1-6, with D uncertain. The CDR3 is 14 amino acids. Germline-derived CDR1 and CDR2 are SGHRS and YFSETQ. The V and J ends lost 4 bases and 5 bases respectively, with 10 bases between them. CDR3 in amino acids: CASSLWGDNSPLHF. CDR3 bases: TGCGCCAGCAGCCTTTGGGGTGATAATTCACCCCTCCACTTT.

V and J are TRBV11-2 and TRBJ1-4, with TRBD1 matching 9 bases. Losses at the gene ends were 5 bases for V and 9 bases for J; bases not matched to a gene: 10. CDR3 length: 15 residues. Germline V lookup: CDR1 SGHAT, CDR2 FQNNGV. CDR3: CASSPLTGGRKKLFF. The CDR3 DNA reads as TGTGCCAGCAGCCCCTTAACAGGGGGCAGAAAAAAACTGTTTTTT.

V and J are TRBV7-8 and TRBJ1-1; D may be TRBD1 (5 bases). Trimming took 3 bases from V and 7 from J, leaving 9 bases between them. CDR3 size: 12 residues. CDR1 is SGHVS, CDR2 FQNEAQ, per germline. The CDR3, as DNA: TGTGCCAGCAGCTTTTCAGGGCTTGAAGCTTTCTTT. This codes for CASSFSGLEAFF.

The chain carries TRBV7-9 and TRBJ2-1; 9 bases fit TRBD2. This CDR3 has 14 amino acids. V lost 3 bases to trimming and J lost 10 bases; unmatched junction nucleotides: 7. CDR1 and CDR2 (germline): SEHNR, FQNEAQ (reference sequence). For the CDR3, the DNA is TGTGCCAGCAGCTTGACTAGCGGAAGACAGGAGCAGTTCTTC. Protein: CASSLTSGRQEQFF. The whole variable domain, remainder taken from reference TRBV7-9 and TRBJ2-1, is DTGVSQNPRHKITKRGQNVTFRCDPISEHNRLYWYRQTLGQGPEFLTYFQNEAQLEKSRLLSDRFSAERPKGSFSTLEIQRTEQGDSAMYLCASSLTSGRQEQFFGPGTRLTVL.

The chain joins TRBV19 to TRBJ1-1, with D maybe TRBD1 (6 bases). The V end lost 5 bases, the J end lost 2 bases, and 12 bases lay between the germline ends. CDR3 length equals 14 residues. CDR1 LNHDA and CDR2 SQIVND come from the germline V gene (reference sequence). In DNA, the CDR3 is TGTGCCAGTAGTCCTCAGACAGGTAACACTGAAGCTTTCTTT. This codes for CASSPQTGNTEAFF.

The DNA for the CDR3 is TGTGCCAGCAGCTTAGAGGGGACAAATGAGCAGTTCTTC. Translating it yields CASSLEGTNEQFF. The genes are TRBV7-2 and TRBJ2-1; D possibly corresponds to TRBD1 (6 bases). The CDR3 loop spans 13 amino acids. Germline V lookup: CDR1 SGHTA, CDR2 FQGNSA. V was clipped by 1 base and J by 7 bases, with 8 bases between them.